This T cell receptor beta chain was recovered during a study of cytomegalovirus exposure and HLA in healthy donors. Study details: Early released data had about 85 million unique TCRs, all coming from HLA-typed donors. The study, taken as a whole, reports: Beyond CMV serostatus, there was no information to go on about immune exposure. The authors later linked a missense DCLRE1C variant to TCR beta V- and J-gene trimming.

Turning to this clone: What it binds is not known. The sample carries other DNA sequences with the same CDR3.

PCR employed 60 Vbeta and 13 Jbeta primers. Repertoires were generated with immunoSEQ multiplex PCR, while TCRdb's copy carries only in-frame clones and drops some. The sample holds under 200,000 clones, approximately 72% seen once. The specimen was PBMCs. This TCR came from a man aged 18 to 35 in good health and CMV-seronegative.

DNA of the CDR3: TGTGCCAGCAGCTTGGATGGGGGGGCGCTGGGATTATATGGCTACACCTTC. This encodes CASSLDGGALGLYGYTF. The V call is TRBV5-4, the J call TRBJ1-2, with D perhaps TRBD1 (6 bases). V lost 0 bases and J lost 5, with 20 bases in between. The CDR3 has 17 residues. CDR1 is SGHNT and CDR2 is YYREEE in the germline V gene (reference sequence).